Reported below is one T cell receptor beta chain. Antigen: not known. This sample is drawn from a study of a mutant IDH1 vaccine in newly diagnosed glioma. Whole-study context: Treated patients were about 60% male, around 40% female, mean age 40.4 years. Those enrolled had earlier been treated with radiotherapy, temozolomide, or both, mostly both.

Whole-study results and caveats: Immune responses induced by vaccination arose in roughly 95% of the patients.

Time point given: week 11, during vaccination. A single vaccine dose contained 300 ug of mutant IDH1 20-mer peptide, and topical imiquimod was used with it. Each of the donors came in with new WHO grade 3 or 4 astrocytomas that were IDH1-mutant and ATRX-lost. Assay used: immunoSEQ multiplex PCR; TCRdb lists only in-frame clones, some missing. The sample records 50,000 to 65,000 clones, roughly nine tenths being singletons. This receptor was identified in a man in his fifties or sixties with glioma. The starting material was PBMCs, obtained from a glioma patient whose treatment included an IDH1 peptide vaccine.

The CDR3 loop is CASSQDNLNNEQFF. CDR3 sequence (DNA): TGTGCCAGCAGCCAAGATAACTTGAACAATGAGCAGTTCTTC. The gene calls are TRBV4-2 and TRBJ2-1; D unresolved. Looked up from germline, CDR1 is LGHNA and CDR2 is YNFKEQ. Trimming removed 0 bases at V and 5 bases at J, with 8 bases between. CDR3 size: 14 residues.